The present TCR beta chain was sequenced within a study of tumor-infiltrating lymphocytes in primary liver carcinoma. Without any cell sorting, about 19-32 mg of bulk tissue yielded co-extracted RNA and DNA. Whole-study results and caveats: Roughly 7.5-25% of top clones, and no more, occurred in all five tumor regions.

Details on this clonotype: Its target is not known.

Production of TCR beta cDNA used around 500 ng total RNA together with a constant-region primer. It was through three nested multiplex PCR rounds of slightly modified ARM-PCR that TCR beta libraries arose. For around 11 cycles apiece, the opening two PCR rounds ran with TRBV1-TRBV30 forward primers and a C-beta reverse primer. One entry per CDR3 protein results from TCRdb running MiXCR on the multiplex PCR reads. The repertoire includes about 130,000 distinct CDR3 sequences, around 64% of them detected once, and 7% to 10% sits in the top ten. Losses at the gene ends were 6 bases for V and 13 bases for J; bases not matched to a gene: 16. CDR1 is SGHNT, CDR2 YENEEA, per germline. The CDR3 sequence is 15 residues long.

J is TRBJ2-7 and V is TRBV11-3, with TRBD1 matching over 12 bases. The sequence was obtained from a woman aged 55-75 years with primary liver carcinoma and hepatitis B virus infection. Sequencing was performed on liver tumor tissue from sampling region 3. As to subset: tumor region T3, left-lateral pole. This chain's CDR3 is CASRPGTGGNYGQYF. CDR3 in DNA: TGTGCCAGCAGACCCGGGACAGGGGGCAACTACGGGCAATACTTC.